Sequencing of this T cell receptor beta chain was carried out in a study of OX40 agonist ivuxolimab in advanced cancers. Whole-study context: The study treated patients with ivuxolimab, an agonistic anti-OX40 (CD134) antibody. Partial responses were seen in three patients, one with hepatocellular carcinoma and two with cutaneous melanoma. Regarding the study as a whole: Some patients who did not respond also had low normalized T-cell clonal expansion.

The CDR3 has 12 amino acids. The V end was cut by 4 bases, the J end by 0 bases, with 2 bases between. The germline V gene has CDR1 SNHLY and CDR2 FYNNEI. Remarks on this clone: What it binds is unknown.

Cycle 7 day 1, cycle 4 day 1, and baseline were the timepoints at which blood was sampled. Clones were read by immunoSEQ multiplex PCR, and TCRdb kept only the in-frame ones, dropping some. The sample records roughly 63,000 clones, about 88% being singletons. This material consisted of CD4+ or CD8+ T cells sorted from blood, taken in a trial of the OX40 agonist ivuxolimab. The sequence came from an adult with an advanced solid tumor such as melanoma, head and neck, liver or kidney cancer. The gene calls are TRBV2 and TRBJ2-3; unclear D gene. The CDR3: CASSASTDTQYF. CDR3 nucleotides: TGTGCCAGCAGTGCTAGCACAGATACGCAGTATTTT.